One T cell receptor (beta chain) is described in this entry. Its antigen is unknown. The source of the sample is a study of CD8 T cells in ankylosing spondylitis. Quantitative 5'-RACE was performed with molecular barcodes, and it yielded the TCR beta libraries. Via MiXCR, TCRdb re-called the 5' RACE reads, giving one row per CDR3 protein. The table lists under 950,000 distinct CDR3 sequences, under 20% of them singletons, with around 19% in the top ten. Germline V CDR1 and CDR2: WNHNN, SYGVQD (reference sequence). The CDR3 consists of 13 residues. V was shortened by 0 bases and J by 2 bases, with 4 bases between the two germline ends. Study-level findings and limits: Ankylosing spondylitis blood appeared to be characterized by a TCR beta motif of eight highly homologous variants. Matched ankylosing spondylitis synovial fluid reportedly showed significant enrichment of disease-linked clones.

What was sequenced was blood, either unsorted or a sorted T cell fraction (not recorded which). The chain links TRBV10-1 to TRBJ1-2; D uncertain. The receptor comes from a male donor with ankylosing spondylitis. CDR3 sequence: CASSESRNYGYTF. As DNA, the CDR3 is TGCGCCAGCAGTGAGTCGAGGAACTATGGCTACACCTTC.